What follows are 23 T cell receptor beta chains derived from one specimen sequenced in a study of shared clonotypes between healthy human individuals. The method was immunoSEQ multiplex PCR; TCRdb's version includes in-frame clones alone and lacks a portion of them. The table has 450,000 to 600,000 clones, roughly 78% seen once; the top ten hold under 15%. Material: PBMCs. Every receptor here comes from a woman between 35 and 50 years old in good health. Some clones in this sample may be carry-over from other donors' samples.

This chain links TRBV27 with TRBJ1-5; D is ambiguous. Germline-derived CDR1 and CDR2 are MNHEY and SMNVEV (reference sequence). This CDR3 spans 17 amino acids. V dropped 2 bases and J dropped 2 bases, with 16 bases sitting between them. In nucleotides, the CDR3 is TGTGCCAGCAGTTTAAAAGGCTGGGAAGGTGGCAATCAGCCCCAGCATTTT. Its translation is CASSLKGWEGGNQPQHF.

V gene TRBV14 combines with J gene TRBJ1-1; a possible D gene is TRBD1 (5 bases). This CDR3 comprises 17 residues. Deletions cut 1 base from V and 6 bases from J, with 21 bases between. CDR1 and CDR2 from the germline V gene are SGHDN and FVKESK. The CDR3 is CASSQVISRVWGAEAFF. The CDR3 DNA reads TGTGCCAGCAGCCAAGTAATTTCTAGGGTTTGGGGCGCTGAAGCTTTCTTT.

The J gene is TRBJ2-3, the V gene TRBV10-1, with a possible D match to TRBD2 (6 bases). The CDR3 has 16 amino acids. V dropped 10 bases and J dropped 0 bases, with 20 bases sitting between them. Per germline, CDR1 WNHNN and CDR2 SYGVQD (reference sequence). The CDR3 reads CANTTKGGLSTDTQYF. The CDR3 nucleotides are TGCGCCAACACCACCAAGGGCGGACTAAGCACAGATACGCAGTATTTT.

The CDR3 region has the DNA TGTGCCAGCAGTGACAAACGGACAGGGCACAATCAGCCCCAGCATTTT. Translation gives CASSDKRTGHNQPQHF. The chain combines TRBV6-1 with TRBJ1-5; TRBD1 aligns across 8 bases. V shed 3 bases, J shed 3 bases, and the junction held 7 bases outside the gene matches. CDR1 MNHNS and CDR2 SASEGT come from the germline V gene. CDR3 length: 16 residues.

The rearrangement joins TRBV18 to TRBJ2-1, with 10 bases that match TRBD2. The V and J ends lost 4 bases and 6 bases, in that order; junction bases with no gene match: 9. This CDR3 spans 16 amino acids. Germline V CDR1 and CDR2: KGHSH, LQKENI. CDR3 region: CASSLTSGMGRNEQFF. DNA for the CDR3: TGTGCCAGCTCACTCACTAGCGGGATGGGGCGCAATGAGCAGTTCTTC.

This rearrangement joins TRBV28 to TRBJ2-4, with 11 bases that match TRBD2. The J segment lost 0 bases and the V segment lost 5 bases, leaving 12 bases of the junction unmatched. There are 19 residues in the CDR3. Germline V CDR1 and CDR2: MDHEN, SYDVKM. CDR3 DNA: TGTGCCAGCAGTCCAACCGGGACTAGCGGAAACATAGCCAAAAACATTCAGTACTTC. This codes for CASSPTGTSGNIAKNIQYF. The full variable domain, in which reference TRBV28 and TRBJ2-4 provide the parts outside the CDR3, is DVKVTQSSRYLVKRTGEKVFLECVQDMDHENMFWYRQDPGLGLRLIYFSYDVKMKEKGDIPEGYSVSREKKERFSLILESASTNQTSMYLCASSPTGTSGNIAKNIQYFGAGTRLSVL.

The V gene is TRBV7-2, the J gene TRBJ2-1; D is uncertain. This CDR3 is 13 amino acids long. The V and J ends lost 1 base and 9 bases respectively, with 10 bases between them. Germline-derived CDR1 and CDR2 are SGHTA and FQGNSA. CDR3 sequence: CASSLVLAGEQFF. In DNA form, the CDR3 reads TGTGCCAGCAGCTTAGTCTTAGCTGGTGAGCAGTTCTTC.

The CDR3 bases are TGTGCCAGCAGTTACAGACAGGTTGCCCACTACGAGCAGTACTTC. Protein product: CASSYRQVAHYEQYF. This chain joins TRBV6-6 and TRBJ2-7; D is perhaps TRBD1 (6 bases). This CDR3 is built from 15 residues. The germline CDR1 and CDR2 sequences are MNHNY and SVGAGI (reference sequence). Trimming shortened V by 2 bases and J by 3 bases, and 14 bases separated the two germline ends.

The chain links TRBV14 to TRBJ1-4; 11 bases align to TRBD1. Trimming removed 3 bases from V and 8 bases from J; junction bases left unmatched: 5. This CDR3 is built from 15 residues. From germline, CDR1 is SGHDN and CDR2 FVKESK. This CDR3 is CASSQPGQGVEKLFF. The CDR3 bases are TGTGCCAGCAGCCAGCCGGGACAGGGGGTCGAAAAACTGTTTTTT.

The gene calls are TRBV7-9 and TRBJ2-3; D gene unclear. Germline V gene data show CDR1 as SEHNR and CDR2 as FQNEAQ (reference sequence). Trimming took 2 bases from V and 4 from J, leaving 7 bases between them. There are 13 residues in the CDR3. CDR3 in DNA: TGTGCCAGCAGCTTAAATTTGGCAGATACGCAGTATTTT. This encodes CASSLNLADTQYF.

The rearrangement links TRBV20-1 to TRBJ2-1; D not resolved. The germline V gene has CDR1 DFQATT and CDR2 SNEGSKA (reference sequence). Between the trimmed V and J ends, which lost 6 bases and 0 bases, there was a span of 3 bases. CDR3 length equals 11 residues. CDR3 region: CSAHSYNEQFF. CDR3 in DNA: TGCAGTGCGCACTCCTACAATGAGCAGTTCTTC.

This clone was detected only a few times. J is TRBJ1-1 and V is TRBV29-1; 10 bases line up with TRBD1. V lost 7 bases, J lost 4 bases, and 6 bases stayed unmatched. The CDR3 has 13 residues. Germline CDR1 reads SQVTM; CDR2 reads ANQGSEA. CDR3 sequence (DNA): TGCAGCGGTGACAGGGGGCTGGGCACTGAAGCTTTCTTT. This gives the protein CSGDRGLGTEAFF.

The gene calls are TRBV25-1 and TRBJ2-7; no reliable D call. This CDR3 is 12 amino acids long. The ends were cut back, 5 bases at V and 1 base at J, with 6 bases in the middle. Germline CDR1 reads MGHDK; CDR2 reads SYGVNS. The CDR3 nucleotides read TGTGCCAGCAGTTTGGCGTCCTACGAGCAGTACTTC. It specifies CASSLASYEQYF.

This clone was detected only a few times. The chain uses TRBV5-4 and TRBJ1-1; D is ambiguous. This CDR3 region has 13 residues. V was pared by 6 bases and J by 5 bases, with 14 bases between. Germline lookup yields CDR1 SGHNT and CDR2 YYREEE (reference sequence). For the CDR3, the DNA is TGTGCCAGCATGTTAGAGGGAGGAACTGAAGCTTTCTTT. Its protein product is CASMLEGGTEAFF.

The V call is TRBV18, the J call TRBJ2-1; TRBD1 is a possible D gene (6 bases). In germline, CDR1 is KGHSH, CDR2 LQKENI. Trimming pared 3 bases from V and 3 bases from J, leaving 9 bases between. This CDR3 contains 14 residues. The CDR3 DNA follows: TGTGCCAGCTCACCCCCGGGACACTACAATGAGCAGTTCTTC. This gives the protein CASSPPGHYNEQFF.

This clone has only one observation. V usage is TRBV11-1 and J usage is TRBJ2-2; TRBD1 matches 7 bases. Germline V CDR1 and CDR2: SGHAT, FQDESV (reference sequence). The CDR3 has 17 residues. With 1 base clipped from V and 6 bases from J, the junction kept 11 bases outside the gene matches. CDR3 protein: CASSLEPRQGLPGELFF. For the CDR3, the DNA is TGTGCCAGCAGCTTAGAGCCGAGACAGGGTTTACCCGGGGAGCTGTTTTTT.

V gene TRBV6-5 combines with J gene TRBJ1-3; TRBD1 matches at 8 bases. V lost 5 bases to trimming and J lost 2 bases; unmatched junction nucleotides: 2. The CDR3 has 14 amino acids. Germline CDR1 reads MNHEY; CDR2 reads SVGAGI. The chain's CDR3 is CASSTTGAGNTIYF. The CDR3 DNA is TGTGCCAGCAGTACGACAGGGGCTGGAAACACCATATATTTT.

CDR3 nucleotide sequence: TGCGCCAGCAGCCAAGATTTTGCTAGCGGGAGGAGAAACATTCAGTACTTC. This codes for CASSQDFASGRRNIQYF. The chain recombines TRBV4-1 with TRBJ2-4; 11 nucleotides align to TRBD2. The V gene end was trimmed by 0 bases and the J gene end by 6 bases; junction bases not matched to a gene: 7. CDR3 size: 17 residues. Per the germline V gene, CDR1 is MGHRA and CDR2 is YSYEKL.

This rearrangement joins TRBV15 to TRBJ2-5; 9 bases agree with TRBD1. J lost 5 bases, V lost 3 bases, and 13 bases had no gene match. Germline lookup yields CDR1 LNHNV and CDR2 YYDKDF (reference sequence). The CDR3 loop spans 17 amino acids. The CDR3 is CATSRPRDRVSAETQYF. Here the CDR3 DNA reads TGTGCCACCAGCAGGCCCCGGGACAGGGTATCAGCGGAGACCCAGTACTTC. Full variable domain (remainder filled in from reference TRBV15 and TRBJ2-5): DAMVIQNPRYQVTQFGKPVTLSCSQTLNHNVMYWYQQKSSQAPKLLFHYYDKDFNNEADTPDNFQSRRPNTSFCFLDIRSPGLGDTAMYLCATSRPRDRVSAETQYFGPGTRLLVL.

The V and J genes are TRBV7-6 and TRBJ2-1; TRBD1 aligns across 9 bases. The CDR3 length is 15 residues. The V and J ends lost 0 bases and 3 bases, in that order; junction bases with no gene match: 0. Germline V CDR1 and CDR2: SGHVS, FNYEAQ. CDR3 bases: TGTGCCAGCAGCTTAGCGACAGGGGGCTACAATGAGCAGTTCTTC. This sequence encodes CASSLATGGYNEQFF.

This clone has a handful of counts. The V gene is TRBV9, the J gene TRBJ1-5; D gene uncertain. V shed 3 bases and J shed 5 bases, with 15 bases lying between them. CDR1 is SGDLS and CDR2 is YYNGEE in the germline V gene. The CDR3 sequence is 15 residues long. The CDR3 DNA is TGTGCCAGCAGCGCTTTAGGAGCGCCTGATCAGCCCCAGCATTTT. Protein product: CASSALGAPDQPQHF.

The rearrangement links TRBV30 to TRBJ1-2; 8 positions agree with TRBD1. CDR1 is GTSNPN and CDR2 is SVGIG in the germline V gene (reference sequence). Trimming at V came to 2 bases and at J to 8 bases, leaving 13 bases not matched to a gene. The CDR3 is 15 residues long. CDR3 residues: CAWSPDRGSGEGYTF. The CDR3 DNA follows: TGTGCCTGGAGTCCCGACAGGGGAAGCGGCGAGGGCTACACCTTC.

The chain has TRBV6-1 and TRBJ2-3, with D tentatively TRBD2 (5 bases). The V and J ends lost 5 bases and 5 bases respectively, with 17 bases between them. CDR3 length: 15 residues. CDR1 is MNHNS, CDR2 SASEGT, per germline. The CDR3 here is CASSQLGRRGDTQYF. The DNA of the CDR3 is TGTGCCAGCAGTCAGCTTGGGCGTCGGGGAGATACGCAGTATTTT.